Included here is one T cell receptor beta chain sequence, with context. This clone's antigen is unknown. The sample holds no much larger clone one base away, and base qualities are not on file. This sample is part of a study of response to subunit inactivated influenza vaccine (dated by TCRdb to the late 2010s). At the level of the whole study: To follow how T cells responded to a trivalent subunit inactivated influenza vaccine, the researchers relied on deep quantitative profiling of the T cell receptor repertoire. The investigation overall reported the following: It was suggested by the authors that each seasonal influenza vaccination may recruit only a limited number of new T cells.

Looking up the germline V gene yields CDR1 MNHNS and CDR2 SASEGT. Ends trimmed: V by 6 bases, J by 4 bases; bases unmatched to a gene: 6. The CDR3 spans 15 residues, from the cysteine through the phenylalanine. The sequence is cut down to CDR3 DNA, 45 bases in frame from base 1. The library was obtained by RT-PCR. The sequencing machine was an Illumina HiSeq 2500. The public reads were quality trimmed at Q25 with fastp and then assembled into clones with MiXCR by TCRdb, keeping productive beta chains. Every CDR3 protein is listed once, alongside the most common genes and DNA of its rows. This sample comprises a few hundred thousand distinct CDR3 sequences, roughly a fifth of them detected only once. The ten largest clones represent roughly 10% of the sample.

The TCR was taken from a man between 45 and 75 years old who received an inactivated influenza vaccine. Donor details come from another sample of the same person, matched by shared clones. The sample was PBMCs from blood, taken about 20 months after vaccination. The sequence joins TRBV6-1 to TRBJ2-2; TRBD1 lines up with 9 middle nucleotides. CDR3 sequence: CASRPNRGRTGELFF. The DNA is TGTGCCAGCAGACCTAACAGGGGGCGCACCGGGGAGCTGTTTTTT.